This entry lists 32 T cell receptor beta chains sequenced from one sample in a study of blood T cell repertoires in COVID-19. Profiling relied on immunoSEQ multiplex PCR, and the TCRdb table lists in-frame clones only, not all of them. This sample has roughly 160,000 clones, with 79% found just once. Sequencing was performed on peripheral blood. These receptors originate from a woman aged 60-70 years with COVID-19, enrolled during active disease.

This chain joins TRBV4-1 and TRBJ1-3, with TRBD1 matching 7 bases. V dropped 0 bases and J dropped 0; count of bases not matched to a gene: 8. CDR3 length: 18 residues. The germline V gene has CDR1 MGHRA and CDR2 YSYEKL. This CDR3 is CASSQEGQPSHSGNTIYF. The DNA of the CDR3 is TGCGCCAGCAGCCAAGAGGGACAGCCCTCCCACTCTGGAAACACCATATATTTT.

The chain's CDR3 is CASGGHNSGANVLTF. Here the CDR3 DNA reads TGTGCCAGTGGTGGGCACAACTCTGGGGCCAACGTCCTGACTTTC. The chain carries TRBV6-5 and TRBJ2-6; D remains unclear. In germline, CDR1 is MNHEY, CDR2 SVGAGI. The V and J ends lost 9 bases and 0 bases respectively, with 12 bases between them. There are 15 residues in the CDR3.

This clone was counted between two and nine times. This rearrangement joins TRBV5-6 to TRBJ1-2, with 12 bases identical to TRBD1. This CDR3 has 15 residues. CDR1 and CDR2 from the germline V gene are SGHDT and YYEEEE. The CDR3 bases are TGTGGCTCGATGGGCCGGGACAGGGGGCTTTATGGCTACACCTTC. Protein product: CGSMGRDRGLYGYTF.

This clone was detected once. This chain joins TRBV19 and TRBJ2-7; D may be TRBD1 (5 bases). The CDR3 is made up of 12 amino acids. The V gene lost 4 bases and the J gene lost 3 bases, with 7 bases spanning the gap. From germline, CDR1 is LNHDA and CDR2 SQIVND (reference sequence). CDR3 protein: CASSTQGYEQYF. CDR3 bases: TGTGCCAGTAGTACCCAGGGCTACGAGCAGTACTTC.

The chain joins TRBV30 to TRBJ1-2; D unresolved. Trimming removed 4 bases from V and 9 bases from J, with 12 bases in between. This CDR3 region has 11 residues. Germline CDR1 is GTSNPN and CDR2 is SVGIG (reference sequence). CDR3 DNA sequence: TGTGCCTGGATGGACGGGAATCGCTACACCTTC. Its translation: CAWMDGNRYTF.

This chain joins TRBV5-8 and TRBJ1-4; a weak D match, TRBD1 (5 bases). CDR3 length equals 16 residues. The germline V gene has CDR1 SGHTS and CDR2 YDEGEE. V dropped 1 base and J dropped 11 bases, with 21 bases sitting between them. The CDR3 protein is CASSLYRVSGAVKLFF. The CDR3 DNA sequence: TGTGCCAGCAGCTTGTATCGAGTGAGTGGGGCAGTCAAACTGTTTTTT.

This clone was detected many times. CDR3: CASSGRNTYNEQFF. The CDR3 bases are TGTGCCAGCTCAGGGAGGAATACCTACAATGAGCAGTTCTTC. The J gene is TRBJ2-1, the V gene TRBV18, with a weak D call TRBD2 (6 bases). The V end was cut by 5 bases, the J end by 2 bases, with 10 bases between. This CDR3 spans 14 amino acids. Germline-derived CDR1 and CDR2 are KGHSH and LQKENI.

This clone was recorded once. V and J are TRBV7-9 and TRBJ1-4, with TRBD1 matching 7 bases. With V trimmed by 3 bases and J by 13 bases, 8 bases remained unmatched. The length of the CDR3 is 13 residues. Germline lookup yields CDR1 SEHNR and CDR2 FQNEAQ (reference sequence). CDR3 sequence reads: CASSFGQAGTLFF. As DNA, the CDR3 is TGTGCCAGCAGCTTCGGACAGGCCGGGACACTGTTTTTT.

This sequence joins TRBV7-8 and TRBJ2-7; D may be TRBD2 (6 bases). The V gene's germline CDR1 is SGHVS and CDR2 FQNEAQ. Trimming stripped 1 base from V and 4 bases from J, with 20 bases between. There are 17 residues in the CDR3. The CDR3 loop is CASSLGLAPERSYEQYF. The CDR3 bases are TGTGCCAGCAGCTTAGGTCTAGCGCCTGAGAGGAGTTACGAGCAGTACTTC.

This sequence joins TRBV24-1 and TRBJ2-3; 12 positions agree with TRBD2. V shed 3 bases and J 2 bases; nucleotides not matched to a gene: 5. CDR3 size: 17 residues. Germline V CDR1 and CDR2: KGHDR, SFDVKD. CDR3 protein: CATSDPTSGGFTDTQYF. The DNA for the CDR3 is TGTGCCACCAGTGATCCAACTAGCGGGGGGTTCACAGATACGCAGTATTTT.

This clone was observed a few times. This sequence joins TRBV29-1 and TRBJ2-2; D possibly corresponds to TRBD1 (6 bases). Germline CDR1 SQVTM, CDR2 ANQGSEA. V was trimmed by 7 bases and J by 6 bases, leaving 12 bases between them. CDR3 length: 12 residues. CDR3 DNA: TGCAGCGCACACAGGGCAGCCGGGGAGCTGTTTTTT. Its translation: CSAHRAAGELFF.

The gene calls are TRBV6-6 and TRBJ2-5; possibly TRBD1 for D (6 bases). Per germline, CDR1 MNHNY and CDR2 SVGAGI (reference sequence). V was cut by 6 bases and J by 4 bases, with 15 bases left in between. The CDR3 has 14 amino acids. The CDR3: CASRRGMGAETQYF. CDR3 in DNA: TGTGCCAGCAGGAGGGGGATGGGGGCAGAGACCCAGTACTTC.

This clone appeared once. The rearrangement joins TRBV6-6 to TRBJ1-2; a weak D match, TRBD1 (6 bases). This CDR3 spans 13 amino acids. Germline V gene sequence: CDR1 MNHNY, CDR2 SVGAGI (reference sequence). Trimming cost V 11 bases and J 2 bases, with 15 bases left between them. The CDR3 reads CAAGAPGNYGYTF. CDR3 sequence (DNA): TGTGCCGCGGGGGCGCCAGGCAACTATGGCTACACCTTC.

The chain links TRBV7-2 to TRBJ2-7; 7 positions agree with TRBD1. V trimming: 3 bases; J trimming: 0 bases; junction bases outside the gene matches: 2. In germline, CDR1 is SGHTA, CDR2 FQGNSA. The CDR3 covers 14 residues. Written as DNA, the CDR3 is TGTGCCAGCAGCTTGACAGGGTACTCCTACGAGCAGTACTTC. It translates to CASSLTGYSYEQYF.

This chain uses TRBV19 with TRBJ2-7; D may be TRBD2 (5 bases). CDR3 length: 14 residues. Trimming pared 1 base from V and 2 bases from J, leaving 9 bases between. CDR1 and CDR2 (germline): LNHDA, SQIVND (reference sequence). The CDR3 DNA reads as TGTGCCAGTAGTATAGCGGAGGATCCCTACGAGCAGTACTTC. Residues: CASSIAEDPYEQYF.

This clone was observed a few times. The chain has TRBV7-9 and TRBJ1-4, with a tentative D call TRBD1 (5 bases). CDR1 and CDR2 (germline): SEHNR, FQNEAQ (reference sequence). The length of the CDR3 is 13 residues. This CDR3 is CATTSGANEKLFF. The CDR3 DNA reads TGTGCGACCACCTCGGGGGCTAATGAAAAACTGTTTTTT.

This sequence joins TRBV7-2 and TRBJ1-5, with 7 bases aligning to TRBD1. Germline V gene sequence: CDR1 SGHTA, CDR2 FQGNSA. CDR3 length: 13 amino acids. V lost 5 bases, J lost 7 bases, and 5 bases stayed unmatched. CDR3 sequence: CASSRQGGQPQHF. CDR3 DNA sequence: TGTGCCAGCAGCCGACAGGGCGGACAGCCCCAGCATTTT.

J is TRBJ1-3 and V is TRBV25-1; 7 bases fit TRBD1. Germline V CDR1 and CDR2: MGHDK, SYGVNS. The V and J ends lost 1 base and 4 bases, in that order; junction bases with no gene match: 4. This CDR3 is 15 amino acids long. As DNA, the CDR3 is TGTGCCAGCAGTGAATCTCAGGGGGAAGGAAACACCATATATTTT. Translating it yields CASSESQGEGNTIYF.

The J gene is TRBJ2-3, the V gene TRBV29-1; TRBD1 is a possible D gene (5 bases). This CDR3 is built from 12 residues. Germline CDR1 is SQVTM and CDR2 is ANQGSEA. The germline V and J ends were trimmed by 7 bases and 5 bases, with 13 bases remaining between them. DNA of the CDR3: TGCAGCGGACAGACCGTTGGAGATACGCAGTATTTT. Amino acids: CSGQTVGDTQYF.

V is TRBV9 and J is TRBJ1-6; D is uncertain. The CDR3 is 15 residues long. The germline V gene has CDR1 SGDLS and CDR2 YYNGEE. V lost 4 bases to trimming and J lost 4 bases, with 12 bases between them. CDR3 sequence: CASSPPGSYNSPLHF. The CDR3 DNA reads as TGTGCCAGCAGCCCCCCAGGATCATATAATTCACCCCTCCACTTT.

The chain links TRBV10-3 to TRBJ1-3; D is ambiguous. The CDR3 extends over 14 amino acids. Germline V gene sequence: CDR1 ENHRY, CDR2 SYGVKD. Trimming pared 3 bases from V and 3 bases from J, leaving 9 bases between. The CDR3 coding sequence is TGTGCCATCAGTGAAACGGGGATTGGAAACACCATATATTTT. It specifies CAISETGIGNTIYF.

This chain uses TRBV6-5 with TRBJ1-1; 7 bases are a match to TRBD1. CDR3 length: 14 residues. Germline CDR1 and CDR2: MNHEY and SVGAGI. The V and J ends lost 2 bases and 4 bases, in that order; junction bases with no gene match: 4. In nucleotides, the CDR3 is TGTGCCAGCAGTTACGACAGGGTGAGCACTGAAGCTTTCTTT. Translation: CASSYDRVSTEAFF.

The chain carries TRBV2 and TRBJ1-1; TRBD1 matches at 10 bases. CDR1 is SNHLY and CDR2 is FYNNEI in the germline V gene. This CDR3 is built from 14 residues. With V trimmed by 2 bases and J by 4 bases, 1 base remained unmatched. The CDR3 region is CASSERTGGTEAFF. The CDR3 DNA reads TGTGCCAGCAGTGAAAGGACAGGGGGCACTGAAGCTTTCTTT. Using reference TRBV2 and TRBJ1-1 for the parts outside the CDR3, the full variable domain is EPEVTQTPSHQVTQMGQEVILRCVPISNHLYFYWYRQILGQKVEFLVSFYNNEISEKSEIFDDQFSVERPDGSNFTLKIRSTKLEDSAMYFCASSERTGGTEAFFGQGTRLTVV.

This clone came up a few times. CDR3 region: CASPSVAPGHKLNTEAFF. CDR3 DNA: TGTGCCAGCCCTTCCGTCGCCCCCGGACACAAACTGAACACTGAAGCTTTCTTT. The chain employs TRBV25-1 and TRBJ1-1; perhaps TRBD1 as D (5 bases). The V and J ends lost 8 bases and 0 bases respectively, with 25 bases between them. The CDR3 is made up of 18 amino acids. Germline assignment: CDR1 MGHDK and CDR2 SYGVNS.

The chain is built from TRBV12-3 or TRBV12-4 and TRBJ1-1; no definite D call. V was cut by 6 bases and J by 0 bases, with 8 bases left in between. The CDR3 has 13 residues. The CDR3 protein is CASRRSMNTEAFF. The CDR3, as DNA: TGTGCCAGCAGGAGGAGCATGAACACTGAAGCTTTCTTT.

The chain couples TRBV11-2 to TRBJ2-7; 11 bases line up with TRBD2. The CDR3 contains 15 residues. The germline CDR1 and CDR2 sequences are SGHAT and FQNNGV. The V and J ends lost 3 bases and 7 bases, in that order; junction bases with no gene match: 8. CDR3 region: CASSLGTSGRREQYF. The CDR3 bases are TGTGCCAGCAGCTTGGGGACTAGCGGAAGGAGGGAGCAGTACTTC.

CDR3 in amino acids: CSASGTSFYEQYV. CDR3 coding DNA: TGCAGTGCTAGTGGGACTAGTTTCTACGAGCAGTACGTC. The rearrangement joins TRBV20-1 to TRBJ2-7, with TRBD2 matching 8 bases. V lost 3 bases, J lost 3 bases, and 4 bases stayed unmatched. There are 13 residues in the CDR3. Germline V gene sequence: CDR1 DFQATT, CDR2 SNEGSKA (reference sequence).

The chain links TRBV9 to TRBJ2-3; TRBD2 aligns across 13 bases. Trimming at V came to 3 bases and at J to 6 bases, leaving 10 bases not matched to a gene. Germline CDR1 SGDLS, CDR2 YYNGEE. The CDR3 sequence is 17 residues long. CDR3 DNA sequence: TGTGCCAGCAGCGCCTACGGGACTAGCGGGGTTTCGGATACGCAGTATTTT. Its translation: CASSAYGTSGVSDTQYF.

This chain links TRBV28 with TRBJ1-2, with TRBD1 matching 8 bases. After removal of 4 bases from V and 4 bases from J, the junction contained 5 bases not matched to a gene. Germline values: CDR1 MDHEN, CDR2 SYDVKM. The CDR3 loop spans 14 amino acids. The CDR3, as DNA: TGTGCCAGCAGTTCACAGGGGGTAGTCTATGGCTACACCTTC. It encodes CASSSQGVVYGYTF.

The CDR3 here is CASSLPDTQYF. The CDR3 coding sequence is TGTGCCAGCAGCCTCCCAGATACGCAGTATTTT. V is TRBV5-8 and J is TRBJ2-3; D is unresolved. The germline CDR1 and CDR2 sequences are SGHTS and YDEGEE. V was clipped by 4 bases and J by 4 bases, with 4 bases between them. This CDR3 is built from 11 residues.

This clone was observed once. The chain recombines TRBV11-3 with TRBJ2-2; D gene uncertain. There are 14 residues in the CDR3. From germline, CDR1 is SGHNT and CDR2 YENEEA. Trimming took off 1 base at V and 3 bases at J, with 6 bases between the two ends. As DNA, the CDR3 is TGTGCCAGCAGCTTAGCCCGGGACACCGGGGAGCTGTTTTTT. Protein product: CASSLARDTGELFF.

The rearrangement joins TRBV6-2 or TRBV6-3 to TRBJ2-2, with D possibly TRBD2 on 5 matching bases. The germline V gene has CDR1 MNHEY and CDR2 SVGEGT. The length of the CDR3 is 15 residues. The V end lost 4 bases, the J end lost 8 bases, and 17 bases lay between the germline ends. This chain's CDR3 is CASSSLIAPAGELFF. In DNA form, the CDR3 reads TGTGCCAGCAGTTCCCTCATAGCGCCGGCGGGGGAGCTGTTTTTT.